The 27 T cell receptor beta chains listed next were all sequenced from one sample in a study of T cell responses to AZD1222 COVID-19 vaccine. Some clones are missing from TCRdb's copy, which holds only in-frame ones; the method was immunoSEQ multiplex PCR. The repertoire holds about 150,000 clones, under 95% seen once, with over 15% in the top ten. The sample here was peripheral blood, taken on day 0 of AZD1222 vaccination. The origin of the receptors is an adult in good health.

The chain is built from TRBV28 and TRBJ1-1, with D possibly being TRBD1 (6 bases). V was pared by 4 bases and J by 9 bases, with 9 bases between. Per germline, CDR1 MDHEN and CDR2 SYDVKM. CDR3 length: 11 amino acids. CDR3: CASSYTGQAFF. CDR3 bases: TGTGCCAGCAGTTATACAGGGCAAGCTTTCTTT. Drawing the rest from reference TRBV28 and TRBJ1-1, the complete variable domain is DVKVTQSSRYLVKRTGEKVFLECVQDMDHENMFWYRQDPGLGLRLIYFSYDVKMKEKGDIPEGYSVSREKKERFSLILESASTNQTSMYLCASSYTGQAFFGQGTRLTVV.

The V and J genes are TRBV18 and TRBJ1-5, with D perhaps matching TRBD1 (6 bases). Per germline, CDR1 KGHSH and CDR2 LQKENI. Trimming left V 3 bases short and J 7 bases short, with 16 bases between. The CDR3 is 15 residues long. CDR3 sequence: CASSPGGAERQPQHF. The CDR3 DNA reads TGTGCCAGCTCACCTGGGGGGGCTGAGAGGCAGCCCCAGCATTTT.

There are a few counts of this clone. The rearrangement uses TRBV3-1 (or the pseudogene TRBV3-2) and TRBJ1-6; D is ambiguous. The germline V gene encodes CDR1 LGHDT and CDR2 YNNKEL (reference sequence). The V end was cut by 0 bases, the J end by 2 bases, with 5 bases between. The CDR3 has 15 amino acids. In DNA form, the CDR3 reads TGTGCCAGCAGCCAAGAGGGGACCTATAATTCACCCCTCCACTTT. It translates to CASSQEGTYNSPLHF.

This clone was counted a single time. The rearrangement links TRBV5-1 to TRBJ2-1; D is perhaps TRBD1 or TRBD2 (5 bases each). The V end was cut by 3 bases, the J end by 7 bases, with 5 bases between. The germline V gene has CDR1 SGHRS and CDR2 YFSETQ. The CDR3 runs to 11 residues. The CDR3 DNA sequence: TGCGCCAGCAGCTGGGGGAATGAGCAGTTCTTC. Translating gives CASSWGNEQFF.

The rearrangement joins TRBV2 to TRBJ1-5; D gene uncertain. The V end was cut by 6 bases, the J end by 4 bases, with 13 bases between. The CDR3 spans 14 residues. CDR1 is SNHLY and CDR2 is FYNNEI in the germline V gene. CDR3 in DNA: TGTGCCAGCAGGAGTGAAGGAGTAAATCAGCCCCAGCATTTT. Its protein is CASRSEGVNQPQHF.

The chain employs TRBV4-2 and TRBJ1-2; TRBD1 might be the D (5 bases). Trimming took 0 bases from V and 6 from J, leaving 14 bases between them. The length of the CDR3 is 15 residues. Per germline, CDR1 LGHNA and CDR2 YNFKEQ. CDR3 residues: CASSQEWQGNDGYTF. The CDR3, as DNA: TGTGCCAGCAGCCAAGAATGGCAGGGAAACGATGGCTACACCTTC.

This chain joins TRBV6-1 and TRBJ1-5, with D uncertain. Trimming stripped 2 bases from V and 0 bases from J, with 11 bases between. This CDR3 contains 16 residues. Germline-derived CDR1 and CDR2 are MNHNS and SASEGT. The CDR3 reads CASSEIRLVSNQPQHF. The CDR3 bases are TGTGCCAGCAGTGAAATCCGGTTAGTTAGCAATCAGCCCCAGCATTTT.

The genes are TRBV6-1 and TRBJ1-2; no clear D. Trimming took 3 bases from V and 0 from J, leaving 11 bases between them. The CDR3 runs to 15 residues. Germline lookup yields CDR1 MNHNS and CDR2 SASEGT. The DNA for the CDR3 is TGTGCCAGCAGTGAGGGAACCCATGCTAACTATGGCTACACCTTC. The encoded protein is CASSEGTHANYGYTF.

This clone was detected only once. The chain carries TRBV7-2 and TRBJ1-1; D call uncertain. Trimming took 2 bases from V and 1 from J, leaving 8 bases between them. The CDR3 is 14 residues long. CDR1 and CDR2 (germline): SGHTA, FQGNSA. CDR3 nucleotides: TGTGCCAGCAGCTTACGAGCGGGGAACACTGAAGCTTTCTTT. Translation gives CASSLRAGNTEAFF. Full variable domain (outside the CDR3, taken from reference TRBV7-2 and TRBJ1-1): GAGVSQSPSNKVTEKGKDVELRCDPISGHTALYWYRQSLGQGLEFLIYFQGNSAPDKSGLPSDRFSAERTGGSVSTLTIQRTQQEDSAVYLCASSLRAGNTEAFFGQGTRLTVV.

This clone was detected only once. The chain has TRBV29-1 and TRBJ2-7; 13 bases are shared with TRBD2. Trimming cost V 8 bases and J 1 base; bases outside gene matches: 8. Germline loops: CDR1 SQVTM, CDR2 ANQGSEA. This CDR3 spans 15 amino acids. This CDR3 is CSFLGLAGVSYEQYF. CDR3 in DNA: TGCAGCTTTTTAGGACTAGCGGGAGTATCCTACGAGCAGTACTTC.

This rearrangement joins TRBV3-1 (or the pseudogene TRBV3-2) to TRBJ2-1; 7 nucleotides line up with TRBD2. J was trimmed by 5 bases and V by 0 bases; bases with no gene match: 7. Germline V gene sequence: CDR1 LGHDT, CDR2 YNNKEL (reference sequence). This CDR3 comprises 16 residues. The CDR3 sequence is CASSQDGAGRNNEQFF. The DNA for the CDR3 is TGTGCCAGCAGCCAAGATGGAGCCGGGAGGAACAATGAGCAGTTCTTC.

V gene TRBV2 combines with J gene TRBJ2-3; no clear D gene. CDR1 and CDR2 from the germline V gene are SNHLY and FYNNEI. There are 13 residues in the CDR3. V shed 7 bases and J shed 5 bases, with 13 bases lying between them. CDR3 sequence (DNA): TGTGCCAGCATCCAAGTTGGCGGAGATACGCAGTATTTT. Translated, it gives CASIQVGGDTQYF.

This chain joins TRBV29-1 and TRBJ1-1; D remains ambiguous. Germline V gives CDR1 SQVTM, CDR2 ANQGSEA. Deletions cut 4 bases from V and 9 bases from J, with 15 bases between. This CDR3 has 12 amino acids. The CDR3: CSVVSVNFQAFF. Written as DNA, the CDR3 is TGCAGCGTTGTGTCGGTGAACTTTCAAGCTTTCTTT.

The chain couples TRBV15 to TRBJ2-5, with TRBD1 matching 7 bases. In germline, CDR1 is LNHNV, CDR2 YYDKDF (reference sequence). V shed 4 bases and J 4 bases; nucleotides not matched to a gene: 6. The CDR3 spans 14 residues. The CDR3 nucleotides read TGTGCCACCAGCAATACAGGGGACGGAGAGACCCAGTACTTC. Translation gives CATSNTGDGETQYF.

This clone has just one count. The chain has TRBV6-2 or TRBV6-3 and TRBJ2-3; 11 nucleotides align to TRBD1. The CDR3 has 15 residues. Germline V gene data show CDR1 as MNHEY and CDR2 as SVGEGT. V shed 2 bases, J shed 5 bases, and the junction held 3 bases outside the gene matches. In nucleotides, the CDR3 is TGTGCCAGCAGTTACCCGGACAGGGGGCAAGATACGCAGTATTTT. Translation gives CASSYPDRGQDTQYF.

CDR3 in DNA: TGTGCCAGCAGCTTAGGACATGACGAGCAGTACTTC. This codes for CASSLGHDEQYF. The chain employs TRBV7-2 and TRBJ2-7; D gene ambiguous. Trimming removed 1 base from V and 5 bases from J, with 6 bases in between. The germline gives CDR1 SGHTA, CDR2 FQGNSA. The CDR3 sequence is 12 residues long.

Only one count was recorded for this clone. This rearrangement joins TRBV24-1 to TRBJ2-1, with 13 bases matching TRBD2. V lost 4 bases and J lost 9; bases outside the gene matches: 11. Looked up from germline, CDR1 is KGHDR and CDR2 is SFDVKD. The CDR3 spans 17 residues. The CDR3 DNA reads TGTGCCACCAGTGAGCATCTACTAGCGGGGGGGCTAAGTGAGCAGTTCTTC. Encoded protein: CATSEHLLAGGLSEQFF.

The chain employs TRBV19 and TRBJ1-1; D is perhaps TRBD1 (5 bases). The CDR3 consists of 15 residues. Trimming removed 5 bases at V and 0 bases at J, with 13 bases between. Germline-derived CDR1 and CDR2 are LNHDA and SQIVND (reference sequence). CDR3 DNA sequence: TGTGCCAGTAGTGAGCAGGGTGGCATGAACACTGAAGCTTTCTTT. This sequence encodes CASSEQGGMNTEAFF.

The chain employs TRBV12-5 and TRBJ1-1; D not resolved. Trimming pared 1 base from V and 4 bases from J, leaving 7 bases between. This CDR3 has 13 residues. The germline CDR1 and CDR2 sequences are LGHNT and FRNRAP. The CDR3 sequence is CASGLEGSTEAFF. CDR3 DNA sequence: TGTGCTAGTGGTTTGGAAGGGAGCACTGAAGCTTTCTTT.

The V and J genes are TRBV27 and TRBJ2-1; the D gene is possibly TRBD1 (5 bases). CDR3 size: 14 residues. Trimming took off 1 base at V and 7 bases at J, with 11 bases between the two ends. Germline CDR1 is MNHEY and CDR2 is SMNVEV (reference sequence). CDR3 nucleotide sequence: TGTGCCAGCAGTTTATGGGAAGGGGCGAATGAGCAGTTCTTC. Encoded protein: CASSLWEGANEQFF.

The chain carries TRBV30 and TRBJ1-5; 10 nucleotides align to TRBD1. V lost 3 bases to trimming and J lost 7 bases; unmatched junction nucleotides: 9. The CDR3 spans 15 residues. Looked up from germline, CDR1 is GTSNPN and CDR2 is SVGIG (reference sequence). CDR3 sequence reads: CAWRGQGLPGQPQHF. The CDR3 DNA reads as TGTGCCTGGAGGGGACAGGGGCTTCCTGGACAGCCCCAGCATTTT.

This chain uses TRBV19 with TRBJ1-5, with D perhaps TRBD1 (6 bases). The germline V and J ends were trimmed by 7 bases and 0 bases, with 13 bases remaining between them. The germline V gene has CDR1 LNHDA and CDR2 SQIVND (reference sequence). This CDR3 spans 15 amino acids. The CDR3 nucleotides read TGTGCCAGTACCCCGACAGGTGATAGCAATCAGCCCCAGCATTTT. Translated: CASTPTGDSNQPQHF.

The J gene is TRBJ2-7, the V gene TRBV9, with 7 nucleotides matching TRBD2. V lost 0 bases, J lost 6 bases, and 9 bases stayed unmatched. This CDR3 has 15 residues. From germline, CDR1 is SGDLS and CDR2 YYNGEE. The CDR3 loop is CASSVAGGKAAEQYF. The CDR3 DNA reads TGTGCCAGCAGCGTAGCGGGAGGAAAGGCGGCCGAGCAGTACTTC.

The chain recombines TRBV7-3 with TRBJ2-3, with a weak D call TRBD2 (5 bases). Germline V gene sequence: CDR1 SGHTA, CDR2 FQGTGA. The germline V and J ends were trimmed by 5 bases and 5 bases, with 8 bases remaining between them. This CDR3 is built from 12 residues. CDR3 amino acids: CASSTSGDTQYF. For the CDR3, the DNA is TGTGCCAGCAGCACCAGCGGAGATACGCAGTATTTT.

The chain uses TRBV30 and TRBJ1-6; a weak D match, TRBD1 (5 bases). V dropped 2 bases and J dropped 4 bases, with 12 bases sitting between them. Germline V lookup: CDR1 GTSNPN, CDR2 SVGIG (reference sequence). This CDR3 comprises 15 residues. The CDR3 coding sequence is TGTGCCTGGAGTAACAGACAGCGGTATAATTCACCCCTCCACTTT. This gives the protein CAWSNRQRYNSPLHF.

The V call is TRBV25-1, the J call TRBJ1-2; 7 nucleotides line up with TRBD1. Looked up from germline, CDR1 is MGHDK and CDR2 is SYGVNS. J lost 4 bases, V lost 3 bases, and 8 bases had no gene match. The CDR3 is 15 residues long. The CDR3 sequence: CASSDYRGAGYGYTF. Written as DNA, the CDR3 is TGTGCCAGCAGTGATTACAGGGGCGCAGGCTATGGCTACACCTTC.

The rearrangement joins TRBV6-1 to TRBJ2-5; D ambiguous. Germline V lookup: CDR1 MNHNS, CDR2 SASEGT. Between the trimmed V and J ends, which lost 2 bases and 2 bases, there was a span of 12 bases. The CDR3 extends over 15 amino acids. This CDR3 is CASSEFTQAQETQYF. DNA for the CDR3: TGTGCCAGCAGTGAATTCACCCAGGCACAAGAGACCCAGTACTTC.